One sample yielded the 18 T cell receptor beta chains listed below, sequenced in a study of blood T cell repertoires in COVID-19. Measured with immunoSEQ multiplex PCR; TCRdb has only the in-frame clones, and not every one. The table lists approximately 240,000 clones, approximately 90% of them singletons. Sequenced sample: PBMCs or T cells enriched from blood (not recorded which). The receptors derive from a young woman who had recovered from COVID-19.

The chain combines TRBV19 with TRBJ2-2; D possibly corresponds to TRBD2 (7 bases). Germline V lookup: CDR1 LNHDA, CDR2 SQIVND (reference sequence). This CDR3 has 14 amino acids. Trimming pared 3 bases from V and 9 bases from J, leaving 14 bases between. The CDR3 loop is CASSITWGGRELFF. The CDR3 DNA reads TGTGCCAGTAGTATTACCTGGGGGGGCCGGGAGCTGTTTTTT.

The chain employs TRBV15 and TRBJ2-1; D ambiguous. CDR1 and CDR2 from the germline V gene are LNHNV and YYDKDF (reference sequence). V lost 0 bases and J 8 bases, leaving 14 bases between the germline ends. The CDR3 has 15 residues. The CDR3, as DNA: TGTGCCACCAGCAGAGATCGAAGAGTTGTCGATGAGCAGTTCTTC. As protein: CATSRDRRVVDEQFF.

The V gene is TRBV18, the J gene TRBJ1-1; 10 bases are a match to TRBD1. Germline V gene lookup returns CDR1 KGHSH and CDR2 LQKENI. CDR3 length: 13 amino acids. The V gene end was trimmed by 4 bases and the J gene end by 4 bases; junction bases not matched to a gene: 0. The DNA for the CDR3 is TGTGCCAGCTCACGGACAGGGGGCACTGAAGCTTTCTTT. Protein sequence: CASSRTGGTEAFF.

The gene calls are TRBV14 and TRBJ1-3; D perhaps matches TRBD1 (5 bases). Germline CDR1 reads SGHDN; CDR2 reads FVKESK. The V gene lost 1 base and the J gene lost 1 base, with 20 bases spanning the gap. The CDR3 has 19 amino acids. CDR3 in DNA: TGTGCCAGCAGCCAAGCCGGGGGTCTCACCCGCAATTCTGGAAACACCATATATTTT. It translates to CASSQAGGLTRNSGNTIYF.

J is TRBJ1-3 and V is TRBV9, with 7 bases matching TRBD1. The CDR3 sequence is 15 residues long. CDR1 is SGDLS and CDR2 is YYNGEE in the germline V gene. After removal of 3 bases from V and 4 bases from J, the junction contained 7 bases not matched to a gene. CDR3 amino acids: CASSAQPGQGNTIYF. As DNA, the CDR3 is TGTGCCAGCAGCGCGCAACCGGGACAGGGAAACACCATATATTTT.

The chain uses TRBV28 and TRBJ2-7; weak D call: TRBD1 (7 bases). CDR1 MDHEN and CDR2 SYDVKM come from the germline V gene. The CDR3 spans 17 residues. V was clipped by 5 bases and J by 2 bases, with 22 bases between them. The CDR3 reads CASSRPGGTAAPYEQYF. CDR3 coding DNA: TGTGCCAGCAGTCGTCCCGGAGGGACAGCCGCACCCTACGAGCAGTACTTC.

V usage is TRBV14 and J usage is TRBJ1-2; D uncertain. This CDR3 has 15 amino acids. The V end was cut by 1 base, the J end by 3 bases, with 12 bases between. Germline V gene data show CDR1 as SGHDN and CDR2 as FVKESK. CDR3 sequence reads: CASSQGAGFDYGYTF. CDR3 nucleotide sequence: TGTGCCAGCAGCCAAGGGGCGGGGTTCGACTATGGCTACACCTTC.

This chain links TRBV7-9 with TRBJ1-1, with a weak D call TRBD1 (6 bases). Trimming cost V 0 bases and J 4 bases, with 9 bases left between them. The CDR3 extends over 14 amino acids. The germline gives CDR1 SEHNR, CDR2 FQNEAQ (reference sequence). The CDR3 spells CASSLAGGATEAFF. The CDR3 bases are TGTGCCAGCAGCTTAGCTGGGGGCGCCACTGAAGCTTTCTTT.

The chain combines TRBV18 with TRBJ2-1, with 8 bases identical to TRBD1. V gave up 1 base and J gave up 5 bases; unmatched junction bases: 4. CDR1 and CDR2 from the germline V gene are KGHSH and LQKENI. The CDR3 extends over 15 amino acids. The CDR3 is CASSPQTGAHNEQFF. The CDR3, as DNA: TGTGCCAGCTCACCACAGACAGGGGCCCACAATGAGCAGTTCTTC.

The genes are TRBV29-1 and TRBJ1-1; D might be TRBD1 (5 bases). Per germline, CDR1 SQVTM and CDR2 ANQGSEA. V lost 2 bases and J 3 bases, leaving 13 bases between the germline ends. The length of the CDR3 is 14 residues. The CDR3 nucleotides are TGCAGCGTTGAACGTAGTGGACACTACACTGAAGCTTTCTTT. Translated, it gives CSVERSGHYTEAFF.

This chain links TRBV7-9 with TRBJ1-1, with D unclear. Trimming shortened V by 7 bases and J by 4 bases, and 10 bases separated the two germline ends. This CDR3 spans 12 amino acids. The V gene's germline CDR1 is SEHNR and CDR2 FQNEAQ (reference sequence). The DNA for the CDR3 is TGTGCCAGCAACACGGGGAGCACTGAAGCTTTCTTT. Translation gives CASNTGSTEAFF.

The rearrangement links TRBV5-1 to TRBJ2-4; no clear D gene. CDR1 SGHRS and CDR2 YFSETQ come from the germline V gene. Trimming stripped 2 bases from V and 8 bases from J, with 11 bases between. The CDR3 extends over 13 amino acids. CDR3 nucleotides: TGCGCCAGCAGCTTAGCCGGGTCTGACATTCAGTACTTC. Protein sequence: CASSLAGSDIQYF. The full variable domain, its missing parts supplied by reference TRBV5-1 and TRBJ2-4, is KAGVTQTPRYLIKTRGQQVTLSCSPISGHRSVSWYQQTPGQGLQFLFEYFSETQRNKGNFPGRFSGRQFSNSRSEMNVSTLELGDSALYLCASSLAGSDIQYFGAGTRLSVL.

This chain uses TRBV7-2 with TRBJ1-2; tentative D call: TRBD1 (6 bases). Trimming removed 5 bases from V and 1 base from J, with 11 bases in between. CDR3 length equals 14 residues. Germline assignment: CDR1 SGHTA and CDR2 FQGNSA. The CDR3 is CASSTHRVNYGYTF. The CDR3 DNA follows: TGTGCCAGCAGCACGCACAGGGTTAACTATGGCTACACCTTC. The full variable domain, its missing parts supplied by reference TRBV7-2 and TRBJ1-2, is GAGVSQSPSNKVTEKGKDVELRCDPISGHTALYWYRQSLGQGLEFLIYFQGNSAPDKSGLPSDRFSAERTGGSVSTLTIQRTQQEDSAVYLCASSTHRVNYGYTFGSGTRLTVV.

J is TRBJ2-7 and V is TRBV23-1; 7 bases are a match to TRBD1. TRBV23-1 is annotated as an ORF whose role is uncertain. The CDR3 has 15 amino acids. J was trimmed by 1 base and V by 4 bases; bases with no gene match: 7. In DNA, the CDR3 is TGCGCCAGCAGTCCCCCCTGGGACAGATCCTACGAGCAGTACTTC. It encodes CASSPPWDRSYEQYF.

The rearrangement joins TRBV20-1 to TRBJ1-5, with 7 bases lining up with TRBD1. The CDR3 consists of 13 residues. V was clipped by 3 bases and J by 4 bases; unmatched bases: 3. Germline loops: CDR1 DFQATT, CDR2 SNEGSKA (reference sequence). The CDR3 loop is CSASTGVNQPQHF. CDR3 nucleotides: TGCAGTGCTAGTACAGGGGTAAATCAGCCCCAGCATTTT.

The chain links TRBV4-2 to TRBJ2-7; D is possibly TRBD2 (6 bases). Germline CDR1 LGHNA, CDR2 YNFKEQ. CDR3 length equals 14 residues. Trimming cost V 4 bases and J 6 bases, with 16 bases left between them. In nucleotides, the CDR3 is TGTGCCAGCAGCCCCCACCTAGCGACGCTCGAGCAGTACTTC. Its translation: CASSPHLATLEQYF.

This clone was detected once. The gene calls are TRBV24-1 and TRBJ1-5; D possibly corresponds to TRBD1 (6 bases). Germline V CDR1 and CDR2: KGHDR, SFDVKD. V lost 4 bases and J 7 bases, leaving 13 bases between the germline ends. The CDR3 is made up of 14 amino acids. CDR3 bases: TGTGCCACCAGTGACACAGGGTTGGGGCAGCCCCAGCATTTT. Translating it yields CATSDTGLGQPQHF.

This clone appeared a single time. The V gene is TRBV19, the J gene TRBJ1-4; TRBD1 might be the D (6 bases). Germline V CDR1 and CDR2: LNHDA, SQIVND (reference sequence). V lost 4 bases and J lost 0, with 18 bases in between. CDR3 length: 18 amino acids. The CDR3 DNA is TGTGCCAGTAGTACCGGAACAGGGTCATTTGCAACTAATGAAAAACTGTTTTTT. It specifies CASSTGTGSFATNEKLFF.